Below are 21 T cell receptor beta chains sequenced from a single sample in a study of identical twins. TCRdb re-analysed the 5' RACE reads in MiXCR, keeping a single row per CDR3 protein. The sample holds about 700,000 distinct CDR3 sequences, over 8.5% seen once. The sample was also reused in another study, on yellow fever vaccine responses in identical twins.

The material sequenced was PBMCs. The receptors originated from a woman aged 18 to 35 in good health.

The rearrangement joins TRBV10-3 to TRBJ2-3; possible D gene TRBD1, 6 bases. The CDR3 extends over 14 amino acids. Germline V gives CDR1 ENHRY, CDR2 SYGVKD. Trimming left V 3 bases short and J 8 bases short, with 15 bases between. DNA for the CDR3: TGTGCCATCAGTGAATTGGACAGCAGCTCTACGCAGTATTTT. Its protein product is CAISELDSSSTQYF.

This clonotype was detected ten times or more. The chain combines TRBV12-3 or TRBV12-4 with TRBJ1-3, with D maybe TRBD1 (6 bases). The CDR3 extends over 14 amino acids. V lost 5 bases, J lost 2 bases, and 10 bases lay in between. Written as DNA, the CDR3 is TGTGCCAGCAGTCACAGGGATCCTGGAAACACCATATATTTT. Translated: CASSHRDPGNTIYF.

At least ten counts were recorded for this clonotype. The CDR3 protein is CASSYAGGDTQYF. The CDR3 coding sequence is TGTGCCAGCAGTTACGCCGGTGGGGATACGCAGTATTTT. This chain connects TRBV6-5 to TRBJ2-3, with unresolved D. Germline CDR1 reads MNHEY; CDR2 reads SVGAGI. The V gene lost 2 bases and the J gene lost 6 bases, with 9 bases spanning the gap. CDR3 length: 13 residues.

This clonotype was observed at least ten times. CDR3 DNA: TGTGCCAGCAGAGGGACAGGTGTGCCCCAAGAGACCCAGTACTTC. Amino acid sequence: CASRGTGVPQETQYF. J is TRBJ2-5 and V is TRBV12-3 or TRBV12-4; 8 positions match TRBD1. CDR3 size: 15 residues. The trim removed 6 bases at V and 1 base at J, leaving 7 bases unmatched.

The chain has TRBV7-9 and TRBJ2-7, with D possibly being TRBD2 (5 bases). Per the germline V gene, CDR1 is SEHNR and CDR2 is FQNEAQ (reference sequence). Trimming took off 0 bases at V and 4 bases at J, with 16 bases between the two ends. The CDR3 totals 16 residues. This CDR3 reads CASSLAGSGFVYEQYF. The CDR3 nucleotides read TGTGCCAGCAGCTTAGCCGGGTCGGGATTTGTGTACGAGCAGTACTTC.

In its sample, this clonotype was seen many times. This chain uses TRBV7-2 with TRBJ1-5; no definite D call. Germline values: CDR1 SGHTA, CDR2 FQGNSA. The CDR3 is made up of 11 amino acids. V dropped 4 bases and J dropped 11 bases, with 9 bases sitting between them. CDR3 in amino acids: CASSSRESQHF. The CDR3 DNA reads TGTGCCAGCAGCTCCCGAGAGTCCCAGCATTTT.

In this sample, this clonotype turned up a few times. The chain links TRBV6-5 to TRBJ2-7; no definite D call. Germline V gene lookup returns CDR1 MNHEY and CDR2 SVGAGI. V was pared by 2 bases and J by 3 bases, with 8 bases between. The CDR3 has 13 residues. The CDR3 here is CASSYTSIYEQYF. The CDR3 DNA follows: TGTGCCAGCAGTTACACGAGCATCTACGAGCAGTACTTC.

The chain is built from TRBV9 and TRBJ2-7; TRBD1 aligns across 8 bases. This CDR3 has 15 amino acids. Germline V CDR1 and CDR2: SGDLS, YYNGEE. The V segment lost 0 bases and the J segment 4 bases; nucleotides outside the gene matches: 6. CDR3 sequence reads: CASSVAPQGAYEQYF. CDR3 DNA sequence: TGTGCCAGCAGCGTAGCGCCCCAGGGGGCATACGAGCAGTACTTC.

The rearrangement uses TRBV20-1 and TRBJ2-4; the D call may be TRBD1 or TRBD2 (5 bases each). Trimming removed 4 bases at V and 7 bases at J, with 11 bases between. Germline V gene sequence: CDR1 DFQATT, CDR2 SNEGSKA (reference sequence). CDR3 size: 12 residues. The CDR3 region has the DNA TGCAGTGCTAATTCCGAGGGGAACATTCAGTACTTC. Its translation is CSANSEGNIQYF.

This rearrangement joins TRBV27 to TRBJ2-2; possible D gene TRBD2, 5 bases. The V end lost 8 bases, the J end lost 4 bases, and 14 bases lay between the germline ends. The CDR3 is 14 residues long. The germline V gene has CDR1 MNHEY and CDR2 SMNVEV (reference sequence). CDR3 coding DNA: TGTGCCAGCCGGGGTCCGGTATTCACCGGGGAGCTGTTTTTT. This sequence encodes CASRGPVFTGELFF.

The rearrangement links TRBV7-8 to TRBJ2-7; 8 positions agree with TRBD2. The trim removed 1 base at V and 2 bases at J, leaving 10 bases unmatched. The CDR3 contains 17 residues. Germline V gene lookup returns CDR1 SGHVS and CDR2 FQNEAQ. The CDR3 bases are TGTGCCAGCAGCTTAGGGGCCCTAGCGGGTAATACCTACGAGCAGTACTTC. Translating it yields CASSLGALAGNTYEQYF.

The rearrangement links TRBV7-9 to TRBJ1-1; D possibly corresponds to TRBD1 (6 bases). This CDR3 region has 16 residues. The V end was cut by 6 bases, the J end by 1 base, with 18 bases between. The germline V gene has CDR1 SEHNR and CDR2 FQNEAQ (reference sequence). The CDR3 nucleotides are TGTGCCAGCAGTCCCTCCACGGGGGGCTCGAACACTGAAGCTTTCTTT. As protein: CASSPSTGGSNTEAFF.

This clonotype was seen more than once but under ten times. The rearrangement uses TRBV24-1 and TRBJ2-1, with 14 bases matching TRBD2. The length of the CDR3 is 22 residues. Per the germline V gene, CDR1 is KGHDR and CDR2 is SFDVKD. Unmatched junction bases numbered 23, after V lost 6 bases and J lost 5 bases. The CDR3 region is CATSTPGLAGVPSRGPHNEQFF. The CDR3 region has the DNA TGTGCCACCAGTACTCCGGGACTAGCGGGAGTGCCTAGTCGGGGACCCCACAATGAGCAGTTCTTC.

This clonotype was picked up a small number of times. The rearrangement links TRBV28 to TRBJ2-3, with a tentative D call TRBD1 (5 bases). The germline V gene has CDR1 MDHEN and CDR2 SYDVKM. The length of the CDR3 is 18 residues. V dropped 4 bases and J dropped 3 bases, with 23 bases sitting between them. The CDR3: CASSSPKLLQGNTDTQYF. Written as DNA, the CDR3 is TGTGCCAGCAGTTCCCCTAAGCTCCTGCAGGGCAATACAGATACGCAGTATTTT.

V usage is TRBV12-3 or TRBV12-4 and J usage is TRBJ1-5; 9 bases map to TRBD1. V shed 5 bases and J 6 bases; nucleotides not matched to a gene: 14. The CDR3 length is 17 residues. The CDR3 region is CASSRGTGMREGQPQHF. CDR3 bases: TGTGCCAGCAGTCGCGGGACAGGGATGAGGGAGGGTCAGCCCCAGCATTTT.

This clonotype appeared a few times. V usage is TRBV5-1 and J usage is TRBJ2-6, with 7 bases matching TRBD1. Trimming took 0 bases from V and 4 from J; bases not matched to a gene: 4. Looked up from germline, CDR1 is SGHRS and CDR2 is YFSETQ. The CDR3 runs 16 residues. Here the CDR3 reads CASSLATGVGANVLTF. Here the CDR3 DNA reads TGCGCCAGCAGCTTGGCCACAGGGGTCGGGGCCAACGTCCTGACTTTC.

This chain joins TRBV11-3 and TRBJ2-2, with D unclear. From germline, CDR1 is SGHNT and CDR2 YENEEA. V was trimmed by 3 bases and J by 5 bases, leaving 10 bases between them. The length of the CDR3 is 14 residues. The CDR3 DNA reads as TGTGCCAGCAGCTTTTGGGGTAGTACCGGGGAGCTGTTTTTT. Protein sequence: CASSFWGSTGELFF.

This clonotype has just a few counts. The chain couples TRBV13 to TRBJ1-2, with a tentative D call TRBD1 (5 bases). The germline gives CDR1 PRHDT, CDR2 FYEKMQ (reference sequence). The CDR3 is 17 amino acids. Trimming left V 1 base short and J 8 bases short, with 23 bases between. Here the CDR3 reads CASSLAGVPVSARGYTF. The CDR3 nucleotides are TGTGCCAGCAGCTTAGCGGGGGTTCCCGTTTCGGCAAGGGGCTACACCTTC.

The rearrangement joins TRBV20-1 to TRBJ1-6; TRBD1 is a possible D gene (5 bases). Germline V gene lookup returns CDR1 DFQATT and CDR2 SNEGSKA (reference sequence). Trimming removed 0 bases from V and 9 bases from J, with 12 bases in between. This CDR3 region has 14 residues. The CDR3 is CSARDGGEGSPLHF. CDR3 nucleotide sequence: TGCAGTGCTAGAGATGGGGGGGAGGGTTCACCCCTCCACTTT.

This clonotype was detected ten times or more. This rearrangement joins TRBV27 to TRBJ1-6; TRBD1 is a possible D gene (5 bases). The CDR3 loop spans 13 amino acids. Germline V gene lookup returns CDR1 MNHEY and CDR2 SMNVEV (reference sequence). V lost 5 bases to trimming and J lost 8 bases, with 10 bases between them. CDR3 amino acids: CASSKGKDSPLHF. CDR3 nucleotides: TGTGCCAGCAGTAAGGGGAAGGATTCACCCCTCCACTTT.

This clonotype was counted ten times or more. This chain joins TRBV10-3 and TRBJ2-1; 8 bases are a match to TRBD2. Germline V lookup: CDR1 ENHRY, CDR2 SYGVKD. The junction had 16 bases not matched to a gene; V was cut back by 6 bases and J by 6 bases. This CDR3 has 17 amino acids. The CDR3, as DNA: TGTGCCATCAGGAAGAGCGGGGGTCACCGGGGGGGCAATGAGCAGTTCTTC. This encodes CAIRKSGGHRGGNEQFF.